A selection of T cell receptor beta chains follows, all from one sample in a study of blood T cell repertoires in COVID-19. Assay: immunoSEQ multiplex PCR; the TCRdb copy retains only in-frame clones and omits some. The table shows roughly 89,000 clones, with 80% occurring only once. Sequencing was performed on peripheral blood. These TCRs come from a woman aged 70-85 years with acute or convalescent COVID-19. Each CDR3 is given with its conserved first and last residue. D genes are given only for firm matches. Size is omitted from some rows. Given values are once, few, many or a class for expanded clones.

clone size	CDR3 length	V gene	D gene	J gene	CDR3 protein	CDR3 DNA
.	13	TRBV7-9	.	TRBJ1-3	CASSPRGGNTIYF	TGTGCCAGCAGCCCCAGGGGTGGAAACACCATATATTTT
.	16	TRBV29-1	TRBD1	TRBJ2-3	CSVNLETGPFTDTQYF	TGCAGCGTTAATTTAGAGACAGGGCCTTTCACAGATACGCAGTATTTT
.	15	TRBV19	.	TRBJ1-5	CASTPWPLLDQPQHF	TGTGCCAGTACCCCATGGCCCCTTCTAGATCAGCCCCAGCATTTT
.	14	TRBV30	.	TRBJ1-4	CAWSAPSTNEKLFF	TGTGCCTGGAGTGCCCCCTCAACTAATGAAAAACTGTTTTTT
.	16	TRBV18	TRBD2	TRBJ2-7	CASSPRWGRGAYEQYF	TGTGCCAGCTCACCCCGCTGGGGGCGGGGGGCTTACGAGCAGTACTTC
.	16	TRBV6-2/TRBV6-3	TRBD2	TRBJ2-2	CASSWTSGPRGRELFF	TGTGCCAGCAGTTGGACTAGCGGGCCCAGAGGTCGGGAGCTGTTTTTT
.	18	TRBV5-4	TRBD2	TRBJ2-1	CASSVPGLAGGRTNEQFF	TGTGCCAGCAGCGTTCCGGGACTAGCGGGAGGGCGAACGAATGAGCAGTTCTTC
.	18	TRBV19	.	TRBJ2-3	CASSISWGLGFHTDTQYF	TGTGCCAGTAGTATATCCTGGGGACTTGGTTTCCACACAGATACGCAGTATTTT
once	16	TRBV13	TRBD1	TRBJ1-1	CASSPGTGQVGTEAFF	TGTGCCAGCAGCCCAGGAACGGGACAGGTCGGCACTGAAGCTTTCTTT
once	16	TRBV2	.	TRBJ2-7	CASSWGQGASSYEQYF	TGTGCCAGCAGTTGGGGCCAAGGGGCCAGCTCCTACGAGCAGTACTTC
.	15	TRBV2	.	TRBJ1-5	CASSEGGAGNQPQHF	TGTGCCAGCAGTGAAGGTGGTGCAGGCAATCAGCCCCAGCATTTT
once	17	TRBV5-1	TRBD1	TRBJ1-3	CASSPRQGDFSGNTIYF	TGCGCCAGCAGCCCGCGACAGGGGGATTTCTCTGGAAACACCATATATTTT
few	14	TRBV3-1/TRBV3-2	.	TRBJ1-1	CASSHLGRNTEAFF	TGTGCCAGCAGCCACTTAGGGAGGAACACTGAAGCTTTCTTT